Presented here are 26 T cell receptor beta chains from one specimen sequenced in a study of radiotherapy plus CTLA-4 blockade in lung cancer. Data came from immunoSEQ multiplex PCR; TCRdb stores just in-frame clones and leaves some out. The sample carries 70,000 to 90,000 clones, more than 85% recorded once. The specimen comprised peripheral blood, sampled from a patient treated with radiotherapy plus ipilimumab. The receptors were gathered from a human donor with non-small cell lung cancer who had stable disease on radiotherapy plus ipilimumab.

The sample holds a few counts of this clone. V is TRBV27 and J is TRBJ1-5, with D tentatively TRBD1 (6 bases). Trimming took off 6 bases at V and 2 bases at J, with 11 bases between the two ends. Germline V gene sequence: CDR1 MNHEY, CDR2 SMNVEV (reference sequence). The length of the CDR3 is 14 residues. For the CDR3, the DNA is TGTGCCAGCAGGGATCGGACAGGCAATCAGCCCCAGCATTTT. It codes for CASRDRTGNQPQHF.

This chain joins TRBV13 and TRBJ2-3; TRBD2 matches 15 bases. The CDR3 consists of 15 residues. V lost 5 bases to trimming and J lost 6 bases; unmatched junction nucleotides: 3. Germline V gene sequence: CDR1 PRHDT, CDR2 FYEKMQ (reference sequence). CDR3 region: CASSVGTSGGDTQYF. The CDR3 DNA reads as TGTGCCAGCAGCGTCGGGACTAGCGGGGGGGATACGCAGTATTTT.

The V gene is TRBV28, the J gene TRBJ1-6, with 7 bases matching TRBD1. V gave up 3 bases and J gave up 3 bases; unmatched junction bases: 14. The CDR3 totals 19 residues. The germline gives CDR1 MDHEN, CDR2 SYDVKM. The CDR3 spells CASSFFLGGGGIYNSPLHF. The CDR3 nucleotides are TGTGCCAGCAGTTTTTTTCTTGGTGGAGGGGGCATCTATAATTCACCCCTCCACTTT.

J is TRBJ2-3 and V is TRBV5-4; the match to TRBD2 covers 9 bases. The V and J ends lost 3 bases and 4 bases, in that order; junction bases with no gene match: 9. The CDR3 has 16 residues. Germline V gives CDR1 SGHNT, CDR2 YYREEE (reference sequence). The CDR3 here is CASSSEHLAGSDTQYF. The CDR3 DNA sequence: TGTGCCAGCAGCTCAGAACATCTAGCGGGGTCAGATACGCAGTATTTT.

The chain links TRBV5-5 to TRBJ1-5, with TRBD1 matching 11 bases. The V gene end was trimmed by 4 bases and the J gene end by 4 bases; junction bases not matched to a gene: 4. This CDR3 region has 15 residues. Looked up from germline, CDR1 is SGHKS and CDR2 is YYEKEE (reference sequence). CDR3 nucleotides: TGTGCCAGCAGCCCGGGGACAGGGGGTAATCAGCCCCAGCATTTT. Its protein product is CASSPGTGGNQPQHF. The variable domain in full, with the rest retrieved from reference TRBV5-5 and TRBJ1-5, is DAGVTQSPTHLIKTRGQQVTLRCSPISGHKSVSWYQQVLGQGPQFIFQYYEKEERGRGNFPDRFSARQFPNYSSELNVNALLLGDSALYLCASSPGTGGNQPQHFGDGTRLSIL.

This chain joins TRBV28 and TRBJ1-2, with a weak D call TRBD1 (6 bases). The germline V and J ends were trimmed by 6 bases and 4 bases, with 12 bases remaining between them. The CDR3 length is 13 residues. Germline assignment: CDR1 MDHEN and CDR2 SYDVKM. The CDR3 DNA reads TGTGCCAGCAGCTACAGGGATGGCTATGGCTACACCTTC. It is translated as CASSYRDGYGYTF.

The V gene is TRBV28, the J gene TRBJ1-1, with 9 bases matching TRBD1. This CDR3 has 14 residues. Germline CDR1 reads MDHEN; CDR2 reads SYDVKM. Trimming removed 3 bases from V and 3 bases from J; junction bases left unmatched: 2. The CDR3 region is CASSFTGGDTEAFF. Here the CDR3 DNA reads TGTGCCAGCAGTTTTACAGGGGGCGACACTGAAGCTTTCTTT.

The CDR3 DNA sequence: TGCGCCAGCAGCCTCGATCCAACGGGCACAGATACGCAGTATTTT. It yields the protein CASSLDPTGTDTQYF. The chain couples TRBV10-1 to TRBJ2-3; no clear D gene. The CDR3 sequence is 15 residues long. Trimming removed 6 bases from V and 1 base from J, with 14 bases in between. Germline lookup yields CDR1 WNHNN and CDR2 SYGVQD (reference sequence).

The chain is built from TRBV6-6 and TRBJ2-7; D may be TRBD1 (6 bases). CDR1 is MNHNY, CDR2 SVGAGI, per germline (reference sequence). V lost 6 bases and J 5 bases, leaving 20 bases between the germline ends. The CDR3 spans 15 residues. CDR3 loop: CASSPIRQVNHEQYF. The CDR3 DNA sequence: TGTGCCAGCAGCCCCATTCGACAGGTCAACCACGAGCAGTACTTC.

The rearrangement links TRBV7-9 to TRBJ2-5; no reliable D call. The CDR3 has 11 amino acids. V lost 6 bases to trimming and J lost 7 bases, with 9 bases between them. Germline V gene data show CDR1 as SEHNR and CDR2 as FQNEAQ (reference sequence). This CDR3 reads CASSPQVTQYF. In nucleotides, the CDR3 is TGTGCCAGCAGTCCCCAGGTGACCCAGTACTTC.

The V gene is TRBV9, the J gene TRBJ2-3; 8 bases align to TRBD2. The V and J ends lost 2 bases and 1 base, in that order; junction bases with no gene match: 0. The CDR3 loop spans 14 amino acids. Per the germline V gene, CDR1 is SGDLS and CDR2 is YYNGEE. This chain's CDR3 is CASSVSGGTDTQYF. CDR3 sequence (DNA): TGTGCCAGCAGCGTTAGCGGGGGCACAGATACGCAGTATTTT.

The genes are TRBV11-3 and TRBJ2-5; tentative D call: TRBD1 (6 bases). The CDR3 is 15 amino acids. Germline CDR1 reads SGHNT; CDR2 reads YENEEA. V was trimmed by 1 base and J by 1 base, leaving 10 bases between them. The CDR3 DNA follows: TGTGCCAGCAGCTTAGGCCGGACAGCCCAAGAGACCCAGTACTTC. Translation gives CASSLGRTAQETQYF.

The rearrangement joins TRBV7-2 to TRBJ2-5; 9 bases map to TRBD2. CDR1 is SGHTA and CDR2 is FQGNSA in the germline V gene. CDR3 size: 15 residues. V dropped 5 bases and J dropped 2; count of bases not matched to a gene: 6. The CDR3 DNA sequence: TGTGCCAGCAGCCCTGGGCGGGGGGGGCAAGAGACCCAGTACTTC. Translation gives CASSPGRGGQETQYF.

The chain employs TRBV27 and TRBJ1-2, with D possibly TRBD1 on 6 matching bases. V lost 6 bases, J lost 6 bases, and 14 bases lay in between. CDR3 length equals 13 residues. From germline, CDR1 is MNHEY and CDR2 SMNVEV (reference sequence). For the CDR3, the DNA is TGTGCCAGCAGCTACCAGAACAGGGATGGCTACACCTTC. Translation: CASSYQNRDGYTF.

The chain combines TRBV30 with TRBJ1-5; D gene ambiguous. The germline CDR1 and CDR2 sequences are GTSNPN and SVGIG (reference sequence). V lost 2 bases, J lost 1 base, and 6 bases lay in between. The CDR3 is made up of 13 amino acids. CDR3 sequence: CAWSLKSNQPQHF. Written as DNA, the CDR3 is TGTGCCTGGAGTCTCAAGAGCAATCAGCCCCAGCATTTT.

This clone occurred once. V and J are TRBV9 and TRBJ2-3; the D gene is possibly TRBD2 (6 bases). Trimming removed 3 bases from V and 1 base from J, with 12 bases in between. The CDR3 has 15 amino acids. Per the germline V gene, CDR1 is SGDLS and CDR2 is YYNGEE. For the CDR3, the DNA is TGTGCCAGCAGCGCCCGGGACTCCCGCACAGATACGCAGTATTTT. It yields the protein CASSARDSRTDTQYF.

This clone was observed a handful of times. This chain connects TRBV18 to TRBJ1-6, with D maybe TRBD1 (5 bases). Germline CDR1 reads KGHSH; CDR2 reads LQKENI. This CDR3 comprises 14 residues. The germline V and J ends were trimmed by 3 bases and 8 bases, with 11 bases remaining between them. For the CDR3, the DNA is TGTGCCAGCTCACCGTACCGGGACGATTCACCCCTCCACTTT. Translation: CASSPYRDDSPLHF.

The CDR3 coding sequence is TGTGCCAGCAGTTCGGAAACCGCAGGGGGGAATACGCAGTATTTT. It is translated as CASSSETAGGNTQYF. The chain recombines TRBV6-5 with TRBJ2-3, with D perhaps matching TRBD1 (7 bases). The V end lost 4 bases, the J end lost 7 bases, and 18 bases lay between the germline ends. The CDR3 contains 15 residues. The V gene's germline CDR1 is MNHEY and CDR2 SVGAGI.

CDR3 loop: CASRWTVNQPQHF. CDR3 in DNA: TGTGCCAGCAGGTGGACAGTAAATCAGCCCCAGCATTTT. The chain links TRBV2 to TRBJ1-5; D possibly corresponds to TRBD1 (6 bases). Trimming shortened V by 6 bases and J by 4 bases, and 10 bases separated the two germline ends. The CDR3 contains 13 residues. Germline V gene sequence: CDR1 SNHLY, CDR2 FYNNEI.

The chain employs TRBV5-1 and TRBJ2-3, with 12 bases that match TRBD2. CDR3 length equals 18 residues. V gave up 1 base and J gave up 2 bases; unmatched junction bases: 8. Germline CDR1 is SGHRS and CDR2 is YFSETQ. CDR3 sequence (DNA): TGCGCCAGCAGCTTGACCCGGACTAGCGGGAAAGCCACAGATACGCAGTATTTT. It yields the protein CASSLTRTSGKATDTQYF.

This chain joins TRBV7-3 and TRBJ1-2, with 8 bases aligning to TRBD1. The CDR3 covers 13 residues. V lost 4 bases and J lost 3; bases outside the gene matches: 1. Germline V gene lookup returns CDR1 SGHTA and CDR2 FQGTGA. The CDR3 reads CASSSTGDYGYTF. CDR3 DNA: TGTGCCAGCAGCTCGACAGGGGACTATGGCTACACCTTC.

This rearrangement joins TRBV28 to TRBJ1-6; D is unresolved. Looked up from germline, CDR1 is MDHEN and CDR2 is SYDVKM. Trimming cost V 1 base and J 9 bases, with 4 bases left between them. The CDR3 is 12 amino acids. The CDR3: CASSLFTSPLHF. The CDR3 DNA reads TGTGCCAGCAGTTTATTCACTTCACCCCTCCACTTT.

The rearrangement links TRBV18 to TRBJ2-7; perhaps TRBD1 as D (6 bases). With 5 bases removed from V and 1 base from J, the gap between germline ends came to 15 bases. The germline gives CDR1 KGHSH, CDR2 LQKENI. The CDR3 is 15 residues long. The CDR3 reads CASSKGHQGSYEQYF. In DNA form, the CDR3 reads TGTGCCAGCTCAAAGGGACACCAAGGATCCTACGAGCAGTACTTC.

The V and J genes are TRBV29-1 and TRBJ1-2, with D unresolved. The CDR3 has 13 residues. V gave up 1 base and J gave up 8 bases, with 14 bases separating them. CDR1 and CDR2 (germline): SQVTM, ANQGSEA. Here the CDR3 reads CSVEGRVRGGYTF. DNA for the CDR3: TGCAGCGTTGAAGGAAGGGTAAGAGGAGGCTACACCTTC.

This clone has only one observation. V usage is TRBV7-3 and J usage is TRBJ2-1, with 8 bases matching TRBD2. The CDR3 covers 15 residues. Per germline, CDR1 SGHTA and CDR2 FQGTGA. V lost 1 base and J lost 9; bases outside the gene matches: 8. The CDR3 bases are TGTGCCAGCAGCTTAAAGGGACTAGATTCGTCTGAGCAGTTCTTC. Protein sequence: CASSLKGLDSSEQFF.

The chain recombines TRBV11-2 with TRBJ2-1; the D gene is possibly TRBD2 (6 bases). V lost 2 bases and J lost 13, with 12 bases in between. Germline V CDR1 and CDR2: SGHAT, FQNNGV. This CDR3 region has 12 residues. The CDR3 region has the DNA TGTGCCAGCAGCTTAACTAGCATGAGCCAGTTCTTC. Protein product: CASSLTSMSQFF.